The 10 T cell receptor beta chains given below trace back to one sample, sequenced in a study of T cells after yellow fever vaccination. MiXCR was run by TCRdb on the 5' RACE reads, yielding one entry per CDR3 protein. The top ten hold 17% of the sample, which has approximately 610,000 distinct CDR3 sequences, around 16% seen once. This specimen consisted of PBMCs, obtained about 5 days after the first yellow fever vaccination. All receptors derive from a young man who received the YFV17D yellow fever vaccine.

There are a few counts of this clonotype. The chain combines TRBV6-4 with TRBJ2-2, with 13 bases identical to TRBD2. Germline CDR1 reads MRHNA; CDR2 reads SNTAGT. The CDR3 is 21 residues long. The junction had 18 bases not matched to a gene; V was cut back by 6 bases and J by 2 bases. The CDR3 loop reads CASRLWATTSGGLYNTGELFF. The CDR3 region has the DNA TGTGCCAGCAGACTCTGGGCAACGACTAGCGGGGGGCTCTATAACACCGGGGAGCTGTTTTTT.

This clonotype was observed a few times. This sequence joins TRBV7-2 and TRBJ2-3, with unresolved D. Germline V lookup: CDR1 SGHTA, CDR2 FQGNSA. CDR3 size: 14 residues. V was cut by 5 bases and J by 6 bases, with 15 bases left in between. CDR3 nucleotide sequence: TGTGCCAGCAGCCGTGGGATGAATAAGGATACGCAGTATTTT. Translating it yields CASSRGMNKDTQYF.

This clonotype has just a few counts. The chain uses TRBV5-1 and TRBJ2-5; a weak D match, TRBD1 (5 bases). V shed 0 bases and J shed 5 bases, with 17 bases lying between them. The CDR3 loop spans 16 amino acids. Germline CDR1 and CDR2: SGHRS and YFSETQ. The CDR3 here is CASSLGSLSGLETQYF. The CDR3 nucleotides are TGCGCCAGCAGCTTGGGTTCCCTGTCAGGGCTGGAGACCCAGTACTTC.

This clonotype was picked up a small number of times. This rearrangement joins TRBV20-1 to TRBJ1-2; no definite D call. The CDR3 length is 11 residues. V was clipped by 6 bases and J by 7 bases, with 12 bases between them. Germline values: CDR1 DFQATT, CDR2 SNEGSKA (reference sequence). CDR3 sequence (DNA): TGCAGTGCCGATCGGACGGCTGGCTACACCTTC. Translating it yields CSADRTAGYTF.

This clonotype was seen only a few times. This rearrangement joins TRBV7-9 to TRBJ1-1; the D gene is possibly TRBD1 (5 bases). The V gene's germline CDR1 is SEHNR and CDR2 FQNEAQ (reference sequence). This CDR3 is 15 amino acids long. Trimming took 3 bases from V and 4 from J, leaving 15 bases between them. The CDR3 loop reads CASSFFTGMATEAFF. The CDR3 bases are TGTGCCAGCAGCTTCTTTACAGGTATGGCCACTGAAGCTTTCTTT. Looking up the rest from reference TRBV7-9 and TRBJ1-1 gives the full variable domain: DTGVSQNPRHKITKRGQNVTFRCDPISEHNRLYWYRQTLGQGPEFLTYFQNEAQLEKSRLLSDRFSAERPKGSFSTLEIQRTEQGDSAMYLCASSFFTGMATEAFFGQGTRLTVV.

In this sample, this clonotype turned up a few times. J is TRBJ1-2 and V is TRBV4-3, with D possibly being TRBD1 (5 bases). V dropped 4 bases and J dropped 7 bases, with 16 bases sitting between them. CDR3 size: 14 residues. The germline gives CDR1 LGHNA, CDR2 YSLEER. The CDR3 here is CASSLEGTAAGYTF. CDR3 in DNA: TGCGCCAGCAGCCTAGAAGGGACCGCGGCTGGCTACACCTTC.

There are a few counts of this clonotype. This rearrangement joins TRBV14 to TRBJ1-2; 8 bases align to TRBD1. This CDR3 has 13 amino acids. V was pared by 4 bases and J by 9 bases, with 7 bases of the junction left unmatched. CDR1 and CDR2 (germline): SGHDN, FVKESK. CDR3 coding DNA: TGTGCCAGCAGCCCCGACAGGGGAGTGAGCTACACCTTC. Translating it yields CASSPDRGVSYTF.

Only a few counts were recorded for this clonotype. The chain uses TRBV6-1 and TRBJ1-1; D perhaps matches TRBD1 (5 bases). Per germline, CDR1 MNHNS and CDR2 SASEGT. Deletions cut 7 bases from V and 10 bases from J, with 19 bases between. The CDR3 has 13 amino acids. The CDR3 nucleotides are TGTGCCAGCACCAAGGGGAGGATTGGCGGAGCTTTCTTT. It is translated as CASTKGRIGGAFF.

There are many counts of this clonotype. The rearrangement joins TRBV7-9 to TRBJ2-5, with no clear D. Germline lookup yields CDR1 SEHNR and CDR2 FQNEAQ (reference sequence). V was trimmed by 5 bases and J by 0 bases, leaving 7 bases between them. This CDR3 region has 13 residues. The CDR3 DNA reads as TGTGCCAGCAGCCCCGCGAACCAAGAGACCCAGTACTTC. Its translation is CASSPANQETQYF.

The V and J genes are TRBV23-1 and TRBJ1-5; D possibly corresponds to TRBD1 (5 bases). TRBV23-1 is reported as an ORF; its role is uncertain. The CDR3 contains 14 residues. V lost 0 bases to trimming and J lost 7 bases, with 10 bases between them. CDR3 in amino acids: CASSQSTNRQPQHF. Here the CDR3 DNA reads TGCGCCAGCAGTCAATCGACCAACAGGCAGCCCCAGCATTTT.